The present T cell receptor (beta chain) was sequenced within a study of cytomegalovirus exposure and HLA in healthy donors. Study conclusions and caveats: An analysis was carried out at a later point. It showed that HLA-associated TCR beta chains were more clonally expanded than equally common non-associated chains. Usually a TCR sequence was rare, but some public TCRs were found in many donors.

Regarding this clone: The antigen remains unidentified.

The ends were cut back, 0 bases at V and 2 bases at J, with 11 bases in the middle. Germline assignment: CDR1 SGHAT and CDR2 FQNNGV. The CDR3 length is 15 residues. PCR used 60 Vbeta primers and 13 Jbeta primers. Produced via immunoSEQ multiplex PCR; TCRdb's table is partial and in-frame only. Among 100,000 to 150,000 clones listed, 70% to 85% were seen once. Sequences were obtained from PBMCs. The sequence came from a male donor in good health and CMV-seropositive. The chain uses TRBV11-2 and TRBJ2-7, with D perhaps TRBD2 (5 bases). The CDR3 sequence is CASSLEAGVPYEQYF. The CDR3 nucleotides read TGTGCCAGCAGCTTAGAAGCCGGGGTCCCCTACGAGCAGTACTTC.